These 2 T cell receptor beta chains originate from one sample sequenced in a study of early T cells in non-severe SARS-CoV-2 infection. TCRdb called the 5' RACE reads again in MiXCR, with one record for every CDR3 protein. Of around 44,000 distinct CDR3 sequences detected, about 9.8% appear once; the ten largest clones hold roughly 8.3%. The sample was whole blood. All receptors come from an adult who was a healthcare worker with PCR-confirmed SARS-CoV-2 infection or an uninfected control (not recorded which).

This clonotype was counted only a few times. CDR3 nucleotides: TGCAGCGCCGCCGGGACTAGCGGGAGGGCCTCCTACGAGCAGTACTTC. Translated: CSAAGTSGRASYEQYF. The rearrangement uses TRBV29-1 and TRBJ2-7, with 16 bases lining up with TRBD2. The V segment lost 7 bases and the J segment 0 bases; nucleotides outside the gene matches: 6. The length of the CDR3 is 16 residues. Germline V lookup: CDR1 SQVTM, CDR2 ANQGSEA.

This clonotype has a count of ten or more. This chain joins TRBV5-1 and TRBJ2-3; 8 bases align to TRBD2. Germline V gene data show CDR1 as SGHRS and CDR2 as YFSETQ. V trimming: 5 bases; J trimming: 4 bases; junction bases outside the gene matches: 6. The CDR3 totals 14 residues. CDR3 region: CASSFTSGADTQYF. In DNA, the CDR3 is TGCGCCAGCAGTTTTACTAGCGGCGCAGATACGCAGTATTTT. Full variable domain (outside the CDR3, taken from reference TRBV5-1 and TRBJ2-3): KAGVTQTPRYLIKTRGQQVTLSCSPISGHRSVSWYQQTPGQGLQFLFEYFSETQRNKGNFPGRFSGRQFSNSRSEMNVSTLELGDSALYLCASSFTSGADTQYFGPGTRLTVL.